This T cell receptor (beta chain) was profiled in a study of T-cell reconstitution after alpha-beta-depleted transplantation in children. CDR1 and CDR2 (germline): ENHRY, SYGVKD. CDR3 length: 13 amino acids. V dropped 3 bases and J dropped 4 bases, with 9 bases sitting between them. Unique molecular identifiers were used to barcode this TCRbeta library. Each CDR3 protein gets one entry after TCRdb re-called the PCR reads with MiXCR. The sample lists hundreds of thousands of distinct CDR3 sequences, roughly 18% seen once, with approximately 40% in the top ten. V usage is TRBV10-3 and J usage is TRBJ1-1; unclear D gene. The clonotype comes from a male patient aged 2-10 years who had a stem cell transplant for acute lymphoblastic leukemia, so the T cells may come from the graft donor. The sequenced sample was PBMCs, mostly from graft donor cells, obtained 360 days after TCRalphabeta/CD19-depleted stem cell transplant. The CDR3, as DNA: TGTGCCATCAGTGATCAGGAAACCACTGAAGCTTTCTTT. This translates into CAISDQETTEAFF.